This T cell receptor (beta chain) comes out of a study of T cell repertoires in cytomegalovirus infection. Study-wide results and limits: CMV-specific TCR beta clonotypes restricted by HLA-C were the ones dominating the ex vivo response.

Comment on this clonotype: What it binds is not known.

Each CDR3 protein is one row after TCRdb ran MiXCR on the reads. The data hold about 770,000 distinct CDR3 sequences, with 29% observed a single time. Trimming removed 1 base at V and 2 bases at J, with 12 bases between. The CDR3 totals 16 residues. The germline V gene encodes CDR1 SEHNR and CDR2 FQNEAQ (reference sequence). This TCR derives from a human donor in good health (CMV status not recorded). Some clones in this sample may be carry-over from other donors' samples. This chain connects TRBV7-9 to TRBJ1-5; D may be TRBD1 (5 bases). The sequenced sample was cultured CD8+ T cells from PBMCs, obtained from culture after CMV antigen stimulation. In DNA, the CDR3 is TGTGCCAGCAGCTTAGGGGTTTGGGACGGCAATCAGCCCCAGCATTTT. Translation gives CASSLGVWDGNQPQHF.